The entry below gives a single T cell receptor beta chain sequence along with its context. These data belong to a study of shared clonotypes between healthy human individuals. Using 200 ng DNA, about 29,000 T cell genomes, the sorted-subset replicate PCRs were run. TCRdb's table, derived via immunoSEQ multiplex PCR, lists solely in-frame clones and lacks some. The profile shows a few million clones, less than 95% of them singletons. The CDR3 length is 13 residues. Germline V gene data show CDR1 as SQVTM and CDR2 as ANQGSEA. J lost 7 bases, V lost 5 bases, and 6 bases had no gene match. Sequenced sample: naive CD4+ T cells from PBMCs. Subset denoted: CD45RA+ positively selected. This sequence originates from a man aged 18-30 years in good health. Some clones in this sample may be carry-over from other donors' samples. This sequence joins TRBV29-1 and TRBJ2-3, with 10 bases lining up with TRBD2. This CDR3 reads CSVPSGSLNTQYF. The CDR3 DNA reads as TGCAGCGTTCCTAGCGGGAGTTTAAATACGCAGTATTTT.